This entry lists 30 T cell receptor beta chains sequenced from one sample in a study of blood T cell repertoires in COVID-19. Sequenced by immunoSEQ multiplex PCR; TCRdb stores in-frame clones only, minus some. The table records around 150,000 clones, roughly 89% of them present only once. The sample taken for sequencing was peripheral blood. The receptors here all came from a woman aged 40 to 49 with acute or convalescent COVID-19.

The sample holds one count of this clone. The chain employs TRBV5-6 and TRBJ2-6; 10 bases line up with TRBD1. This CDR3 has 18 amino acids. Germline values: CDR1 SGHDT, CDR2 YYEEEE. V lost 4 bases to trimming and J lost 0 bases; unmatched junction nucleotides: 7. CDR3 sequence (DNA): TGTGCCAGCAGCATTAGACAGGGGGCTTACTCTGGGGCCAACGTCCTGACTTTC. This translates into CASSIRQGAYSGANVLTF.

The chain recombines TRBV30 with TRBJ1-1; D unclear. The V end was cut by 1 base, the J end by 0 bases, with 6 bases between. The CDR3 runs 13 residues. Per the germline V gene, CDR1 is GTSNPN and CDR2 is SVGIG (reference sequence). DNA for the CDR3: TGTGCCTGGAGTGCCCACTTGAACACTGAAGCTTTCTTT. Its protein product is CAWSAHLNTEAFF. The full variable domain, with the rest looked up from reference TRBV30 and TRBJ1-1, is SQTIHQWPATLVQPVGSPLSLECTVEGTSNPNLYWYRQAAGRGLQLLFYSVGIGQISSEVPQNLSASRPQDRQFILSSKKLLLSDSGFYLCAWSAHLNTEAFFGQGTRLTVV.

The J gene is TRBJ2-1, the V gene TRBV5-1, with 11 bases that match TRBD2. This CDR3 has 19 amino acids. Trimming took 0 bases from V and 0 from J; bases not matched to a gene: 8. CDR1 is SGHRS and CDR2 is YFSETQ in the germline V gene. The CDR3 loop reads CASSLVGAGTSGSYNEQFF. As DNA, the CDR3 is TGCGCCAGCAGCTTGGTGGGGGCTGGGACTAGCGGCTCCTACAATGAGCAGTTCTTC.

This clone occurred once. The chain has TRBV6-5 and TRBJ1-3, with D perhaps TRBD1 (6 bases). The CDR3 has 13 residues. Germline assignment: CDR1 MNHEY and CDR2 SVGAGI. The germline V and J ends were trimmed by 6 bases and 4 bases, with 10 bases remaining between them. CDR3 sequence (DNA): TGTGCCAGCAGAGGGGGAATCGGAAACACCATATATTTT. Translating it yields CASRGGIGNTIYF.

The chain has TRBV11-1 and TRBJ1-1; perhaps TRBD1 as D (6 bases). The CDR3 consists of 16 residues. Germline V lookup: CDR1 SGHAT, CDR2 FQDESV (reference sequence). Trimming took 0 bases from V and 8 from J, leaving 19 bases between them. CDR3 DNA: TGTGCCAGCAGCTTAGCCATAGCGGGACAAGGCGTAGAAGCTTTCTTT. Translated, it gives CASSLAIAGQGVEAFF.

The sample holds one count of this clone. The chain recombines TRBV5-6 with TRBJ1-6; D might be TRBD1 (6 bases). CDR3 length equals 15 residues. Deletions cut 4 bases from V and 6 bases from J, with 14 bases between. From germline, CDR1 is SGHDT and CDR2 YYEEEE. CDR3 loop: CASSVTGHVNSPLHF. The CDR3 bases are TGTGCCAGCAGCGTCACGGGACACGTTAATTCACCCCTCCACTTT.

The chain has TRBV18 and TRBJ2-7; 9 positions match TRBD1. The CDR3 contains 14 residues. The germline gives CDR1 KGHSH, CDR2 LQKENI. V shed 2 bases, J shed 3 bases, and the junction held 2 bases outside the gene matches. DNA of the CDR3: TGTGCCAGCTCACCAGGGACAGGGTTCTACGAGCAGTACTTC. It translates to CASSPGTGFYEQYF.

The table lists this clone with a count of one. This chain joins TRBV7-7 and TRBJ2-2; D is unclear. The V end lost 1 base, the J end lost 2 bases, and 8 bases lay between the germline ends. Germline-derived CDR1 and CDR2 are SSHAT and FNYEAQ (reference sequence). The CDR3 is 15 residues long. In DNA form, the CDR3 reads TGTGCCAGCAGCTTAGGGCAGAAAAACACCGGGGAGCTGTTTTTT. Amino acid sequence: CASSLGQKNTGELFF.

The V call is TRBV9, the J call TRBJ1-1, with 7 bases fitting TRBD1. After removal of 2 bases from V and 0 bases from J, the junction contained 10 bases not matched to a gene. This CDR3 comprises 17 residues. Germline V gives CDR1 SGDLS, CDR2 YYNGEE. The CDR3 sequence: CASSVIPRGSMNTEAFF. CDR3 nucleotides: TGTGCCAGCAGCGTCATCCCCAGGGGGAGTATGAACACTGAAGCTTTCTTT.

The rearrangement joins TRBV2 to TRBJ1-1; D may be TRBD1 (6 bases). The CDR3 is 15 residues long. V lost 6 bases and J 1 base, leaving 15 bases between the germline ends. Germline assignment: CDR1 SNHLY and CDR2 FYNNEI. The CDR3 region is CASRNGVQGNTEAFF. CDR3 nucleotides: TGTGCCAGCAGGAATGGGGTACAGGGGAACACTGAAGCTTTCTTT.

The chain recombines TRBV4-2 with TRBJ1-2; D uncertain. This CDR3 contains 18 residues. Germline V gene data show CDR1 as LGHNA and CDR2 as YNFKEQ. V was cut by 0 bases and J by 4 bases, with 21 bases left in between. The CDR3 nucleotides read TGTGCCAGCAGCCAAGATCCCGTGGGCGGGGTTAGAATCTATGGCTACACCTTC. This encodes CASSQDPVGGVRIYGYTF.

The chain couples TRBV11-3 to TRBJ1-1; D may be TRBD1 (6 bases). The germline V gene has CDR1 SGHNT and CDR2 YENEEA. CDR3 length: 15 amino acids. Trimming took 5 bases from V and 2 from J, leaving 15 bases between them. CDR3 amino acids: CASSPAGTSNTEAFF. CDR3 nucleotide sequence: TGTGCCAGCAGCCCAGCTGGGACATCTAACACTGAAGCTTTCTTT.

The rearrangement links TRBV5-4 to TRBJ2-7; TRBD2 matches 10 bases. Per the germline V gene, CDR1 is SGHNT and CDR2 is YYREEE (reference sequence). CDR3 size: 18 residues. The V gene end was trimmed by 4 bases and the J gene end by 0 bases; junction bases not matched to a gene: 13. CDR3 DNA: TGTGCCAGCAGCGCTACAATAGCGGGAGGTACTGGCTCCTACGAGCAGTACTTC. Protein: CASSATIAGGTGSYEQYF.

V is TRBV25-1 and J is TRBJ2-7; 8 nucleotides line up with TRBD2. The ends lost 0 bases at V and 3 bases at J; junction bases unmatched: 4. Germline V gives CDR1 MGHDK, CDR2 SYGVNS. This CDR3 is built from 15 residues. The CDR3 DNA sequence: TGTGCCAGCAGTGAATATAGGCTAGCGGGCTACGAGCAGTACTTC. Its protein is CASSEYRLAGYEQYF.

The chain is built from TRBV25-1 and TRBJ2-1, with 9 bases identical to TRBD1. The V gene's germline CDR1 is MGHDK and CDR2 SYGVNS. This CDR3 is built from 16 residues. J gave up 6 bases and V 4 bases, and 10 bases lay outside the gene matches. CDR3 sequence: CASSGTGGGDPNEQFF. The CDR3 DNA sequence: TGTGCCAGCAGTGGTACAGGGGGCGGGGATCCCAATGAGCAGTTCTTC.

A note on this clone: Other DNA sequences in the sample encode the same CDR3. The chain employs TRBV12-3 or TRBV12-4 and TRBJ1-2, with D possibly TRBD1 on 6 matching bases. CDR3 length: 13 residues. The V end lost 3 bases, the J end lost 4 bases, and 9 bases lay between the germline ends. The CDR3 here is CASSLGGAYGYTF. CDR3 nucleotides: TGTGCCAGCAGTTTGGGGGGGGCCTATGGCTACACCTTC.

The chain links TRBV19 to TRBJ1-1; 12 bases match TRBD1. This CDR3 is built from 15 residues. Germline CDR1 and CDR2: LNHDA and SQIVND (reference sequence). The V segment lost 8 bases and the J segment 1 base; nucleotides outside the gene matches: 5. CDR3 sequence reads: CASGTGGSWNTEAFF. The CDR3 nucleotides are TGTGCCAGTGGGACAGGGGGCTCCTGGAACACTGAAGCTTTCTTT.

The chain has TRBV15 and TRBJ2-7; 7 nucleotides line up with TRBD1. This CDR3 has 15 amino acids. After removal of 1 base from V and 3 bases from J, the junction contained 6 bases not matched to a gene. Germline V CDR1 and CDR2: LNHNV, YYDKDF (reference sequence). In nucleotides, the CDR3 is TGTGCCACCAGCAGAGGGGGACAGATCGGCTACGAGCAGTACTTC. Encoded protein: CATSRGGQIGYEQYF.

CDR3 coding DNA: TGTGCCAGCAGCTTAGGGCAGGGGAATCAGCCCCAGCATTTT. It encodes CASSLGQGNQPQHF. This chain joins TRBV7-2 and TRBJ1-5; a weak D match, TRBD1 (6 bases). Between the trimmed V and J ends, which lost 1 base and 4 bases, there was a span of 8 bases. Germline CDR1 and CDR2: SGHTA and FQGNSA. The CDR3 is 14 amino acids.

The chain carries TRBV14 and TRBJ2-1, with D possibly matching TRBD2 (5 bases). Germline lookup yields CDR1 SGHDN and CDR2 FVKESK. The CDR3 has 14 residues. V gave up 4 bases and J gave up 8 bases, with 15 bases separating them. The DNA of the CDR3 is TGTGCCAGCAGCCCACGAAATTTGGAGGATGAGCAGTTCTTC. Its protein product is CASSPRNLEDEQFF.

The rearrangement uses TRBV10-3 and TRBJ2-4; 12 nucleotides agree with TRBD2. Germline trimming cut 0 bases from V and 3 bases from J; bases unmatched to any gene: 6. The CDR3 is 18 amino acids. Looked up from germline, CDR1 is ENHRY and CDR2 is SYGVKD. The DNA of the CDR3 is TGTGCCATCAGTGAGTCACTAGCGGGAGGAAGTGACAAAAACATTCAGTACTTC. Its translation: CAISESLAGGSDKNIQYF.

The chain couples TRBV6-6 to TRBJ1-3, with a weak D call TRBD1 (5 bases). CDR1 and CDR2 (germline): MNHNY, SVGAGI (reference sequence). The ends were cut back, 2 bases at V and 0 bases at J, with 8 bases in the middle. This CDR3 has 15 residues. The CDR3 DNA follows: TGTGCCAGCAGTTACGGGGCCCTCTCTGGAAACACCATATATTTT. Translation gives CASSYGALSGNTIYF.

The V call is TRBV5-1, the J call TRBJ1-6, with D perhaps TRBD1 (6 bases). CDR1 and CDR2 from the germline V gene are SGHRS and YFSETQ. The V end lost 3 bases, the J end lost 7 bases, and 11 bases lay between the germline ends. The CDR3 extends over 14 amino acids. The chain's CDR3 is CASSSDSRNSPLHF. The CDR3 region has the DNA TGCGCCAGCAGCTCGGACAGCAGGAATTCACCCCTCCACTTT.

As DNA, the CDR3 is TGTGCCAGCAGCGAGACAGATAGCAATCAGCCCCAGCATTTT. It codes for CASSETDSNQPQHF. The chain is built from TRBV9 and TRBJ1-5; a possible D gene is TRBD1 (5 bases). V was trimmed by 3 bases and J by 0 bases, leaving 7 bases between them. The CDR3 runs to 14 residues. CDR1 is SGDLS, CDR2 YYNGEE, per germline.

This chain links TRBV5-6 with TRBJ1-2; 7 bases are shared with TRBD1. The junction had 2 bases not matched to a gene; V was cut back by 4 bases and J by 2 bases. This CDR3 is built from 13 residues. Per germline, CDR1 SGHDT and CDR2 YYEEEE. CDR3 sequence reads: CASSKQGNYGYTF. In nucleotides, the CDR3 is TGTGCCAGCAGCAAACAGGGGAACTATGGCTACACCTTC.

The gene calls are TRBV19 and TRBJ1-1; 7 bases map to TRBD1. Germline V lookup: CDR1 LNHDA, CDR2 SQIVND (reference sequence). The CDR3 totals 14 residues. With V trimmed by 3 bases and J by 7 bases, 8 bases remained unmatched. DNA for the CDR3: TGTGCCAGTAGTATCCCCCTTAACAGGGGTGAAGCTTTCTTT. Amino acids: CASSIPLNRGEAFF.

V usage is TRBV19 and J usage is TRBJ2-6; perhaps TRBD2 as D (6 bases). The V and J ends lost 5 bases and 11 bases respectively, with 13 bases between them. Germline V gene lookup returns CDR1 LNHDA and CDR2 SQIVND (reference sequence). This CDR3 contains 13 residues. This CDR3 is CASSSGGMHVLTF. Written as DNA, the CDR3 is TGTGCCAGTAGTTCAGGCGGGATGCACGTCCTGACTTTC.

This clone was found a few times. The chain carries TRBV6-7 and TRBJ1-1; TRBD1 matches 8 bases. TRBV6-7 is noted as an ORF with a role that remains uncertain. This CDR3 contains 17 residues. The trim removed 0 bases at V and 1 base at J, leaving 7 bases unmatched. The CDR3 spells CASSYSRTGRANTEAFF. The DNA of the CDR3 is TGTGCCAGCAGTTACTCTCGGACAGGGAGGGCGAACACTGAAGCTTTCTTT.

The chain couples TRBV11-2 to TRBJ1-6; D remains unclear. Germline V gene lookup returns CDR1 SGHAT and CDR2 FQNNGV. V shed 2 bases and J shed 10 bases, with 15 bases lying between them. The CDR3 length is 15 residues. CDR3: CASSLFGVLVSPLHF. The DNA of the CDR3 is TGTGCCAGCAGCTTATTTGGAGTCTTGGTATCACCCCTCCACTTT.

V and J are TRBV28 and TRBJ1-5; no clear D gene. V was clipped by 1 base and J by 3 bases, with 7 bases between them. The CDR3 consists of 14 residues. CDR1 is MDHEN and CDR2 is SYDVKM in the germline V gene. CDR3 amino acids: CASSLYSTNQPQHF. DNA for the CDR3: TGTGCCAGCAGTTTATACTCCACCAATCAGCCCCAGCATTTT.